The 17 T cell receptor beta chains given below trace back to one sample, sequenced in a study of T cells in Graves' hyperthyroidism and ophthalmopathy. Amplification of TCR beta CDR3 regions used RNA as the template. The HTBI primer set served for first-round RT-PCR of the TCR CDR3. TCRdb reprocessed the multiplex PCR reads with MiXCR, giving one entry per CDR3 protein. The sample carries approximately 590,000 distinct CDR3 sequences, approximately 14% recorded once. The sequencing sample was made of blood. These receptor sequences come from a woman in her thirties with Graves' hyperthyroidism.

V gene TRBV20-1 combines with J gene TRBJ2-6, with D unclear. This CDR3 has 15 residues. Trimming shortened V by 1 base and J by 0 bases, and 7 bases separated the two germline ends. CDR1 and CDR2 from the germline V gene are DFQATT and SNEGSKA (reference sequence). This chain's CDR3 is CSARGYDSGANVLTF. CDR3 DNA sequence: TGCAGTGCTAGAGGGTACGACTCTGGGGCCAACGTCCTGACTTTC.

Ten or more counts support this clonotype. The V and J genes are TRBV14 and TRBJ2-7; 10 bases agree with TRBD1. The CDR3 is made up of 13 amino acids. Germline CDR1 is SGHDN and CDR2 is FVKESK. The trim removed 6 bases at V and 7 bases at J, leaving 6 bases unmatched. In nucleotides, the CDR3 is TGTGCCAGCAGACGACAGGGGGCCGAGGAGCAGTACTTC. It encodes CASRRQGAEEQYF.

This clonotype has a handful of counts. The rearrangement joins TRBV10-3 to TRBJ2-1; D is unresolved. CDR1 and CDR2 (germline): ENHRY, SYGVKD. Trimming left V 2 bases short and J 4 bases short, with 9 bases between. This CDR3 has 14 residues. The CDR3 DNA reads TGTGCCATCAGTGAGCTTCTCGGATACAATGAGCAGTTCTTC. This sequence encodes CAISELLGYNEQFF.

This chain joins TRBV27 and TRBJ2-7, with 9 bases matching TRBD1. The length of the CDR3 is 15 residues. CDR1 MNHEY and CDR2 SMNVEV come from the germline V gene (reference sequence). The trim removed 4 bases at V and 0 bases at J, leaving 4 bases unmatched. DNA for the CDR3: TGTGCCAGCAGTTCCGGGACAGGGCGCTCCTACGAGCAGTACTTC. It is translated as CASSSGTGRSYEQYF.

Many counts were recorded for this clonotype. The J gene is TRBJ1-2, the V gene TRBV6-1; D gene ambiguous. The CDR3 sequence is 13 residues long. The V and J ends lost 6 bases and 8 bases respectively, with 16 bases between them. Germline-derived CDR1 and CDR2 are MNHNS and SASEGT. The CDR3 loop is CASSRVRIGGYTF. The CDR3 coding sequence is TGTGCCAGCAGCCGCGTACGGATAGGAGGCTACACCTTC.

This clonotype has a count of ten or more. The genes are TRBV20-1 and TRBJ2-1; 7 bases match TRBD2. The CDR3 contains 12 residues. The trim removed 2 bases at V and 6 bases at J, leaving 1 base unmatched. CDR1 and CDR2 (germline): DFQATT, SNEGSKA (reference sequence). CDR3 loop: CSARPSGNEQFF. CDR3 DNA sequence: TGCAGTGCTAGACCTAGCGGCAATGAGCAGTTCTTC.

This clonotype was counted ten times or more. The chain uses TRBV6-2 or TRBV6-3 and TRBJ1-2; D is possibly TRBD1 (5 bases). Trimming left V 7 bases short and J 4 bases short, with 16 bases between. CDR3 length: 14 amino acids. Germline values: CDR1 MNHEY, CDR2 SVGEGT. CDR3 in DNA: TGTGCCAGCAATCAGGGCTGGGTCGGCTATGGCTACACCTTC. Protein: CASNQGWVGYGYTF.

The CDR3 nucleotides read TGTGCCACCGAAGGGGGACCGTATCAGCCCCAGCATTTT. Translated: CATEGGPYQPQHF. The chain joins TRBV24-1 to TRBJ1-5, with D possibly matching TRBD1 (6 bases). The CDR3 has 13 residues. V shed 9 bases and J shed 5 bases, with 13 bases lying between them. In germline, CDR1 is KGHDR, CDR2 SFDVKD.

This clonotype was counted ten times or more. V is TRBV30 and J is TRBJ1-6, with 7 bases identical to TRBD1. V lost 1 base, J lost 0 bases, and 3 bases stayed unmatched. The CDR3 contains 16 residues. The germline V gene encodes CDR1 GTSNPN and CDR2 SVGIG (reference sequence). The CDR3 DNA is TGTGCCTGGAGTGACAGGACAGGCTCCTATAATTCACCCCTCCACTTT. Its protein product is CAWSDRTGSYNSPLHF. Drawing the rest from reference TRBV30 and TRBJ1-6, the complete variable domain is SQTIHQWPATLVQPVGSPLSLECTVEGTSNPNLYWYRQAAGRGLQLLFYSVGIGQISSEVPQNLSASRPQDRQFILSSKKLLLSDSGFYLCAWSDRTGSYNSPLHFGNGTRLTVT.

This clonotype occurred a few times. The rearrangement links TRBV27 to TRBJ2-2, with 7 bases fitting TRBD1. Trimming at V came to 3 bases and at J to 5 bases, leaving 12 bases not matched to a gene. CDR1 and CDR2 from the germline V gene are MNHEY and SMNVEV (reference sequence). CDR3 size: 17 residues. The chain's CDR3 is CASSLDSPGTATGELFF. Here the CDR3 DNA reads TGTGCCAGCAGTTTGGACTCTCCCGGGACAGCAACCGGGGAGCTGTTTTTT.

In this sample, this clonotype turned up many times. V and J are TRBV20-1 and TRBJ2-1; 11 bases line up with TRBD1. The CDR3 runs to 15 residues. In germline, CDR1 is DFQATT, CDR2 SNEGSKA (reference sequence). With V trimmed by 0 bases and J by 9 bases, 7 bases remained unmatched. The CDR3 coding sequence is TGCAGTGCTAGAGATCAAGGACAGGGGGCCGGTGAGCAGTTCTTC. This gives the protein CSARDQGQGAGEQFF.

This clonotype has ten or more counts. J is TRBJ2-3 and V is TRBV11-2; no clear D. The CDR3 is 13 amino acids. The germline V gene has CDR1 SGHAT and CDR2 FQNNGV. The germline V and J ends were trimmed by 5 bases and 3 bases, with 9 bases remaining between them. In DNA form, the CDR3 reads TGTGCCAGCAGCGGAATTAGGACAGATACGCAGTATTTT. This codes for CASSGIRTDTQYF. Looking up the rest from reference TRBV11-2 and TRBJ2-3 gives the full variable domain: EAGVAQSPRYKIIEKRQSVAFWCNPISGHATLYWYQQILGQGPKLLIQFQNNGVVDDSQLPKDRFSAERLKGVDSTLKIQPAKLEDSAVYLCASSGIRTDTQYFGPGTRLTVL.

This clonotype was seen ten or more times. The chain links TRBV11-3 to TRBJ2-7; TRBD1 matches 7 bases. The CDR3 is 13 residues long. Trimming at V came to 8 bases and at J to 1 base, leaving 5 bases not matched to a gene. Per germline, CDR1 SGHNT and CDR2 YENEEA. CDR3 loop: CASYRGYSYEQYF. In DNA, the CDR3 is TGTGCCAGCTACAGGGGATATTCCTACGAGCAGTACTTC.

In its sample, this clonotype was seen many times. The V call is TRBV10-3, the J call TRBJ1-5, with a possible D match to TRBD1 (5 bases). The CDR3 totals 13 residues. Trimming took 4 bases from V and 6 from J, leaving 10 bases between them. From germline, CDR1 is ENHRY and CDR2 SYGVKD. The CDR3 protein is CAISGDGSQPQHF. The CDR3 nucleotides read TGTGCCATCAGTGGGGACGGATCTCAGCCCCAGCATTTT.

This clonotype was recorded a few times. The chain recombines TRBV19 with TRBJ2-7; D possibly uses TRBD1 or TRBD2 (5 bases each). Germline-derived CDR1 and CDR2 are LNHDA and SQIVND (reference sequence). The V gene lost 4 bases and the J gene lost 1 base, with 11 bases spanning the gap. The CDR3 totals 14 residues. The CDR3 DNA reads as TGTGCCAGTAGTAAGTCAGGGACGTCCTACGAGCAGTACTTC. This gives the protein CASSKSGTSYEQYF.

This clonotype was seen a few times. The chain uses TRBV6-1 and TRBJ2-5, with D possibly being TRBD1 (6 bases). CDR3 length: 12 residues. V was shortened by 10 bases and J by 2 bases, with 11 bases between the two germline ends. From germline, CDR1 is MNHNS and CDR2 SASEGT. This chain's CDR3 is CAIATGQETQYF. CDR3 bases: TGTGCCATCGCGACAGGACAAGAGACCCAGTACTTC.

This clonotype was counted ten times or more. V usage is TRBV20-1 and J usage is TRBJ2-3, with TRBD2 identical over 7 bases. This CDR3 is built from 14 residues. The germline V gene encodes CDR1 DFQATT and CDR2 SNEGSKA (reference sequence). Unmatched junction bases numbered 7, after V lost 1 base and J lost 6 bases. In nucleotides, the CDR3 is TGCAGTGCTAGAGCTAGCGGCGCGACCGATACGCAGTATTTT. Translating it yields CSARASGATDTQYF.